The following is a T cell receptor (beta chain) sequence with its context. The CDR3 runs 13 residues. V shed 3 bases and J 3 bases; nucleotides not matched to a gene: 3. Looked up from germline, CDR1 is DFQATT and CDR2 is SNEGSKA (reference sequence). Methods used by the authors: From reference gene primer amplification, estimates of nucleated cell counts were derived. The protocol was immunoSEQ multiplex PCR, while the TCRdb copy is restricted to in-frame clones and leaves out a portion. V and J calls and clone size follow that table, whereas D and trimming were derived from the DNA. The data show 100,000 or so clones, around nine tenths seen once. The data derive from a study of blood T cell repertoires in COVID-19. Across the study: Acute-phase and convalescent COVID-19 samples originated in the United States, Italy and Spain. The cDNA or gDNA used as material had been derived from T cells, B-cell-depleted T cells, or PBMCs.

The source is a man in his 70s with acute or convalescent COVID-19. The source material was peripheral blood. This chain connects TRBV20-1 to TRBJ1-2, with 8 bases fitting TRBD1. CDR3 DNA sequence: TGCAGTGCTAGTCAGGGGGCGGACTATGGCTACACCTTC. This encodes CSASQGADYGYTF.